The clone carrying this T cell receptor (beta chain) was recorded once. This entry comes from a study of T cell changes during pregnancy in multiple sclerosis. This CDR3 spans 15 amino acids. Germline V gene sequence: CDR1 MNHNS, CDR2 SASEGT. V was trimmed by 2 bases and J by 3 bases, leaving 14 bases between them. The repertoire was sequenced with immunoSEQ multiplex PCR; TCRdb's copy has only in-frame clones and lacks some. The sample holds around 50,000 clones, around 90% seen once. This clonotype was obtained from a female donor in good health, enrolled as a control in a pregnancy study. Sequencing used peripheral blood, obtained after pregnancy. The chain combines TRBV6-1 with TRBJ2-7; D uncertain. For the CDR3, the DNA is TGTGCCAGCAGTGAAACTTGGGCTCAGCACTACGAGCAGTACTTC. Its protein is CASSETWAQHYEQYF.